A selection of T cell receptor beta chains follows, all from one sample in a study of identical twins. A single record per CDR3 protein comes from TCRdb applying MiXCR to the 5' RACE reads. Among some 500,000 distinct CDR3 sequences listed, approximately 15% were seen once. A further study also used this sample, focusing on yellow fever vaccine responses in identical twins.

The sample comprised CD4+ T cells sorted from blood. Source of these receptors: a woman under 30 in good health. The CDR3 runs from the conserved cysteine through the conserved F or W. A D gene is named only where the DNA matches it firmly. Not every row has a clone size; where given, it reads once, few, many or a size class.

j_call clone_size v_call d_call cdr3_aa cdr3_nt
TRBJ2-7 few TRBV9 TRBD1 CASSAGTDYYEQYF TGTGCCAGCAGCGCCGGGACAGACTACTACGAGCAGTACTTC
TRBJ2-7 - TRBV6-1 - CASSETTEADKNF TGTGCCAGCAGTGAAACCACAGAGGCCGATAAAAACTTC
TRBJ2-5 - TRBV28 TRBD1 CASSLTRQGETQYF TGTGCCAGCAGTCTCACCAGACAGGGGGAGACCCAGTACTTC
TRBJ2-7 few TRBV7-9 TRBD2 CASSLIPSGRENEQYF TGTGCCAGCAGCTTAATCCCTAGCGGGAGGGAAAACGAGCAGTACTTC
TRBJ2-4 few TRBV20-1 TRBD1 CSASGTGAKNIQYF TGCAGTGCTTCCGGGACAGGGGCCAAAAACATTCAGTACTTC
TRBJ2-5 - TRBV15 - CATGVQAWGETQYF TGTGCCACCGGGGTCCAAGCGTGGGGAGAGACCCAGTACTTC
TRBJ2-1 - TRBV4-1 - CASSQQFGSEYNEQFF TGCGCCAGCAGCCAACAATTTGGGTCCGAATACAATGAGCAGTTCTTC
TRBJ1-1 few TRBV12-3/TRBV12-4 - CASSRTGKAFF TGTGCCAGCAGCCGAACTGGGAAAGCTTTCTTT
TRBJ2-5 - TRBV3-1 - CASSQDHAAETQYF TGTGCCAGCAGCCAAGATCACGCTGCGGAGACCCAGTACTTC
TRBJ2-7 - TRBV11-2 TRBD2 CASSLGAGGLNEQYF TGTGCCAGCAGCTTAGGGGCGGGAGGACTAAACGAGCAGTACTTC
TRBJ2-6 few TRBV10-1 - CASSDAGANVLTF TGCGCCAGCAGTGATGCTGGGGCCAACGTCCTGACTTTC
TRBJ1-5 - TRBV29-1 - CSAMVRPNQPQHF TGCAGCGCTATGGTCCGGCCCAATCAGCCCCAGCATTTT
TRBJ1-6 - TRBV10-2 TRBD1 CASSLQGEKNSPLHF TGCGCCAGCAGTTTGCAGGGGGAAAAGAATTCACCCCTCCACTTT
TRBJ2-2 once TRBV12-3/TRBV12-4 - CASSSGQGTGELFF TGTGCCAGCAGTTCGGGTCAGGGCACCGGGGAGCTGTTTTTT
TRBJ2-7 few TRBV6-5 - CASSYSIGSHEQYF TGTGCCAGCAGTTACTCGATCGGTAGCCACGAGCAGTACTTC
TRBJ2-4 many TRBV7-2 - CASSLFIGQAKNIQYF TGTGCCAGCAGCCTCTTTATCGGGCAGGCCAAAAACATTCAGTACTTC